The rows below give T cell receptor beta chains drawn from one sample of a study of control samples from healthy donors and cancer patients. Using immunoSEQ multiplex PCR, the repertoire was profiled, and TCRdb retains in-frame clones only, with some absent. The table shows about 57,000 clones, with roughly 90% occurring only once. Specimen: PBMCs. All receptors come from a young man with colorectal cancer. Both conserved end residues are part of each CDR3. D genes are given only for firm matches. Part of the rows lack a size; the others show once, few, many or a class for expanded clones.

clone_size: NA; d_call: TRBD1; v_call: TRBV4-3; j_call: TRBJ1-4; cdr3_nt: TGCGCCAGCAGCCAAGATTCGGTTCAGGGGGGCAGGGTTGATGAAAAACTGTTTTTT; cdr3_aa: CASSQDSVQGGRVDEKLFF
clone_size: once; d_call: TRBD2; v_call: TRBV7-2; j_call: TRBJ2-3; cdr3_nt: TGTGCCAGCAGCTTACTAGCGGGGTATTCCTCTAGCACAGATACGCAGTATTTT; cdr3_aa: CASSLLAGYSSSTDTQYF
clone_size: NA; d_call: NA; v_call: TRBV10-3; j_call: TRBJ1-1; cdr3_nt: TGTGCCATCAGTGAGTCTGGGGTGGAGACTGAAGCTTTCTTT; cdr3_aa: CAISESGVETEAFF
clone_size: NA; d_call: NA; v_call: TRBV3-1/TRBV3-2; j_call: TRBJ2-3; cdr3_nt: TGTGCCAGCAGCCAGGGACAGCAAGCGGGTACGCAGTATTTT; cdr3_aa: CASSQGQQAGTQYF
clone_size: NA; d_call: NA; v_call: TRBV30; j_call: TRBJ1-1; cdr3_nt: TGTGCCTGGAGTGAGACAACAAGTGCTGAAGCTTTCTTT; cdr3_aa: CAWSETTSAEAFF
clone_size: NA; d_call: NA; v_call: TRBV14; j_call: TRBJ1-6; cdr3_nt: TGTGCCAGCAGCCAAGACGGACGTGCAGGGGCGTCCTTATCCTATAATTCACCCCTCCACTTT; cdr3_aa: CASSQDGRAGASLSYNSPLHF
clone_size: NA; d_call: TRBD2; v_call: TRBV12-5; j_call: TRBJ2-2; cdr3_nt: TGTGCTAGTGGTCTACGACTAGCGGGGACCGGGGAGCTGTTTTTT; cdr3_aa: CASGLRLAGTGELFF
clone_size: NA; d_call: NA; v_call: TRBV5-4; j_call: TRBJ1-2; cdr3_nt: TGTGCCAGCAGCTTGGTGCAGGATGGCTACACCTTC; cdr3_aa: CASSLVQDGYTF
clone_size: NA; d_call: TRBD1; v_call: TRBV30; j_call: TRBJ1-4; cdr3_nt: TGTGCCTGGAGGATCACCGGGACAGCTAATGAAAAACTGTTTTTT; cdr3_aa: CAWRITGTANEKLFF
clone_size: few; d_call: NA; v_call: TRBV24-1; j_call: TRBJ2-2; cdr3_nt: TGTGCCACCAGGGCGCAGGGGAACACCGGGGAGCTGTTTTTT; cdr3_aa: CATRAQGNTGELFF
clone_size: NA; d_call: NA; v_call: TRBV4-1; j_call: TRBJ1-2; cdr3_nt: TGCGCCAGCAGCCAAGCAGGGGCAAGCTATGGCTACACCTTC; cdr3_aa: CASSQAGASYGYTF
clone_size: NA; d_call: TRBD1; v_call: TRBV19; j_call: TRBJ1-1; cdr3_nt: TGTGCCACCCGGGACAGGGGTCGGACTGAAGCTTTCTTT; cdr3_aa: CATRDRGRTEAFF
clone_size: NA; d_call: TRBD2; v_call: TRBV5-1; j_call: TRBJ2-1; cdr3_nt: TGCGCCAGCAGCTTGGCACTAGCGGGGGATTACAATGAGCAGTTCTTC; cdr3_aa: CASSLALAGDYNEQFF
clone_size: NA; d_call: TRBD1; v_call: TRBV7-2; j_call: TRBJ1-5; cdr3_nt: TGTGCCAGCAGCTTGACCGGGACAGGACTTTATCAGCCCCAGCATTTT; cdr3_aa: CASSLTGTGLYQPQHF
clone_size: NA; d_call: NA; v_call: TRBV12-3/TRBV12-4; j_call: TRBJ1-4; cdr3_nt: TGTGCCAGCAGTTTAAGTAACGACGAAAAACTGTTTTTT; cdr3_aa: CASSLSNDEKLFF
clone_size: once; d_call: TRBD1; v_call: TRBV19; j_call: TRBJ1-5; cdr3_nt: TGTGCCAGTAGTGGACAGGGGGATCAGCCCCAGCATTTT; cdr3_aa: CASSGQGDQPQHF
clone_size: NA; d_call: NA; v_call: TRBV21-1; j_call: TRBJ1-5; cdr3_nt: TGTGCCAGCACCGCCTCAAACGATAGCAATCAGCCCCAGCATTTT; cdr3_aa: CASTASNDSNQPQHF
clone_size: NA; d_call: NA; v_call: TRBV6-5; j_call: TRBJ1-5; cdr3_nt: TGTGCCAGCAGCCTCACGGTGAATCAGCCCCAGCATTTT; cdr3_aa: CASSLTVNQPQHF
clone_size: NA; d_call: NA; v_call: TRBV4-1; j_call: TRBJ2-2; cdr3_nt: TGCGCCAGCAGCCAAGACGGAACGACCGGGGAGCTGTTTTTT; cdr3_aa: CASSQDGTTGELFF
clone_size: NA; d_call: TRBD2; v_call: TRBV5-6; j_call: TRBJ2-6; cdr3_nt: TGTGCCAGCACTAGCGGGGGGCCCTCTGGGGCCAACGTCCTGACTTTC; cdr3_aa: CASTSGGPSGANVLTF
clone_size: NA; d_call: NA; v_call: TRBV5-6; j_call: TRBJ2-1; cdr3_nt: TGTGCCAGCAGCTGGGCCGACAGAGGTGAGCAGTTCTTC; cdr3_aa: CASSWADRGEQFF
clone_size: NA; d_call: NA; v_call: TRBV6-6; j_call: TRBJ1-2; cdr3_nt: TGTGCCAGCAATCCCAGAGCCAGGGAACACTATGGCTACACCTTC; cdr3_aa: CASNPRAREHYGYTF
clone_size: NA; d_call: NA; v_call: TRBV29-1; j_call: TRBJ1-2; cdr3_nt: TGCAGCGTTGAGGTACAGGAAATTAACTATGGCTACACCTTC; cdr3_aa: CSVEVQEINYGYTF
clone_size: NA; d_call: TRBD2; v_call: TRBV19; j_call: TRBJ2-3; cdr3_nt: TGTGCCAGTAGTACGGGACTAGCGGGGGGGCCAGGCACAGATACGCAGTATTTT; cdr3_aa: CASSTGLAGGPGTDTQYF
clone_size: NA; d_call: NA; v_call: TRBV12-3/TRBV12-4; j_call: TRBJ2-1; cdr3_nt: TGTGCCAGCAGTTTATTGGGTAATGGCGAGCAGTTCTTC; cdr3_aa: CASSLLGNGEQFF
clone_size: NA; d_call: TRBD2; v_call: TRBV18; j_call: TRBJ2-3; cdr3_nt: TGTGCCAGCTCACCCGGGACTAGCGAGACAGATACGCAGTATTTT; cdr3_aa: CASSPGTSETDTQYF
clone_size: NA; d_call: NA; v_call: TRBV5-5; j_call: TRBJ2-1; cdr3_nt: TGTGCCAGCAGCTTTTTCATGGGCTCCTACAATGAGCAGTTCTTC; cdr3_aa: CASSFFMGSYNEQFF
clone_size: NA; d_call: NA; v_call: TRBV4-1; j_call: TRBJ2-7; cdr3_nt: TGCGCCAGCAGCCAACAGTACTTC; cdr3_aa: CASSQQYF
clone_size: NA; d_call: NA; v_call: TRBV5-1; j_call: TRBJ1-2; cdr3_nt: TGCGCCAGCAGCTTAGAGGGTTACTATGGCTACACCTTC; cdr3_aa: CASSLEGYYGYTF
clone_size: NA; d_call: NA; v_call: TRBV5-4; j_call: TRBJ1-4; cdr3_nt: TGTGCCAGCAGCCCCGGGGGAGGGGAAAAACTGTTTTTT; cdr3_aa: CASSPGGGEKLFF
clone_size: NA; d_call: TRBD1; v_call: TRBV10-3; j_call: TRBJ2-7; cdr3_nt: TGTGCCATCAGTGACCGGGACAGGGGAGTCGAGCAGTACTTC; cdr3_aa: CAISDRDRGVEQYF
clone_size: few; d_call: NA; v_call: TRBV4-2; j_call: TRBJ1-2; cdr3_nt: TGTGCCAGCAGCCAAGGGTTAGGGGGGCACGCGGATGGCTACACCTTC; cdr3_aa: CASSQGLGGHADGYTF
clone_size: NA; d_call: NA; v_call: TRBV11-2; j_call: TRBJ2-5; cdr3_nt: TGTGCCAGCAGCTTAGGCCCGGGAAACCAAGAGACCCAGTACTTC; cdr3_aa: CASSLGPGNQETQYF
clone_size: NA; d_call: NA; v_call: TRBV2; j_call: TRBJ1-2; cdr3_nt: TGTGCCAGCAGTGAGCCGGGACAAGCTAACTATGGCTACACCTTC; cdr3_aa: CASSEPGQANYGYTF
clone_size: NA; d_call: NA; v_call: TRBV6-2/TRBV6-3; j_call: TRBJ1-5; cdr3_nt: TGTGCCAGCAGTACCGATGGCAATCAGCCCCAGCATTTT; cdr3_aa: CASSTDGNQPQHF
clone_size: NA; d_call: NA; v_call: TRBV5-4; j_call: TRBJ2-1; cdr3_nt: TGTGCCAGCAGCTCAGTGTACAATGAGCAGTTCTTC; cdr3_aa: CASSSVYNEQFF
clone_size: NA; d_call: NA; v_call: TRBV10-3; j_call: TRBJ2-2; cdr3_nt: TGTGCCATCAGTGGAGAACGGGGCGCGAACACCGGGGAGCTGTTTTTT; cdr3_aa: CAISGERGANTGELFF
clone_size: NA; d_call: NA; v_call: TRBV13; j_call: TRBJ2-3; cdr3_nt: TGTGCCAGCAGCTTAGGCTCAGGCACAGATACGCAGTATTTT; cdr3_aa: CASSLGSGTDTQYF
clone_size: NA; d_call: NA; v_call: TRBV7-2; j_call: TRBJ2-5; cdr3_nt: TGTGCCAGCAGCCAGAGTGGGGGGGCGGAGGAGACCCAGTACTTC; cdr3_aa: CASSQSGGAEETQYF
clone_size: NA; d_call: NA; v_call: TRBV5-4; j_call: TRBJ1-4; cdr3_nt: TGTGCCAGCAGCTTGAGCAGGGGAGCAACTAATGAAAAACTGTTTTTT; cdr3_aa: CASSLSRGATNEKLFF
clone_size: NA; d_call: NA; v_call: TRBV6-5; j_call: TRBJ2-1; cdr3_nt: TGTGCCAGCCCGATCCGGGGCGCGGGGTTCAATGAGCAGTTCTTC; cdr3_aa: CASPIRGAGFNEQFF
clone_size: once; d_call: NA; v_call: TRBV12-3/TRBV12-4; j_call: TRBJ2-1; cdr3_nt: TGTGCCAGCAGCAGGACAGTAAATGAGCAGTTCTTC; cdr3_aa: CASSRTVNEQFF
clone_size: NA; d_call: NA; v_call: TRBV5-4; j_call: TRBJ2-2; cdr3_nt: TGTGCCCCGCTCCACTGTCAGGCGGGGGAGCTGTTTTTT; cdr3_aa: CAPLHCQAGELFF